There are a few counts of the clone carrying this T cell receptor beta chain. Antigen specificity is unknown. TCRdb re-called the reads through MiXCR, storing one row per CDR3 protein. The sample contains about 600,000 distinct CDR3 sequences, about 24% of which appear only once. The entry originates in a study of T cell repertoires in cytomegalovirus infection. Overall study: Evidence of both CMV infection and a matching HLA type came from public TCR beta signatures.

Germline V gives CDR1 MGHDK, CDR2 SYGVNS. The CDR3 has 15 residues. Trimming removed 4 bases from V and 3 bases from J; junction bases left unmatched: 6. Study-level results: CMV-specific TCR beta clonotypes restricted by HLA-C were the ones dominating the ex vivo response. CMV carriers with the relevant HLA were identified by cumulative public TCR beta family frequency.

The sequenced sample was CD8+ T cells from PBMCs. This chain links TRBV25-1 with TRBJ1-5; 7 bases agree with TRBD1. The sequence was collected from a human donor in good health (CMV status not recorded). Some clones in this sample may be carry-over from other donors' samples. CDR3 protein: CASSARQGPNQPQHF. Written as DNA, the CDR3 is TGTGCCAGCAGTGCACGACAGGGCCCCAATCAGCCCCAGCATTTT.